Below, 16 T cell receptor beta chains from the same sample are listed, as sequenced in a study of Graves' ophthalmopathy and Graves' hyperthyroidism. Beta-chain TCR CDR3 regions were amplified from RNA transcripts. Second-round multiplex PCR came after a first-round RT-PCR that employed HTBI primers. TCRdb re-called the multiplex PCR reads with MiXCR, one entry per CDR3 protein. The sample carries around 400,000 distinct CDR3 sequences, more than 20% recorded once. The specimen sequenced was peripheral blood. These receptors were collected from a woman under 30 with stable Graves' hyperthyroidism.

In this sample, this clonotype turned up many times. The chain has TRBV20-1 and TRBJ1-5, with unresolved D. The CDR3 is made up of 12 amino acids. V lost 6 bases, J lost 2 bases, and 8 bases lay in between. The germline V gene encodes CDR1 DFQATT and CDR2 SNEGSKA (reference sequence). CDR3 residues: CSAQQGNQPQHF. In DNA form, the CDR3 reads TGCAGTGCCCAGCAAGGCAATCAGCCCCAGCATTTT.

This clonotype has a handful of counts. Written as DNA, the CDR3 is TGTGCCAGCAGCCCCCCCGCTAGCAGCTACGAGCAGTACTTC. Translated, it gives CASSPPASSYEQYF. The gene calls are TRBV28 and TRBJ2-7; D is possibly TRBD2 (5 bases). With 6 bases removed from V and 3 bases from J, the gap between germline ends came to 15 bases. This CDR3 is 14 amino acids long. Germline V CDR1 and CDR2: MDHEN, SYDVKM.

This clonotype was observed many times. The chain joins TRBV20-1 to TRBJ2-7, with D tentatively TRBD2 (6 bases). The CDR3 extends over 12 amino acids. Trimming cost V 4 bases and J 2 bases, with 9 bases left between them. The germline V gene encodes CDR1 DFQATT and CDR2 SNEGSKA (reference sequence). The CDR3 loop is CSAIPGAYEQYF. CDR3 in DNA: TGCAGTGCTATCCCGGGAGCCTACGAGCAGTACTTC.

The chain combines TRBV20-1 with TRBJ2-2; 7 bases are a match to TRBD1. This CDR3 is built from 15 residues. CDR1 and CDR2 (germline): DFQATT, SNEGSKA (reference sequence). V was pared by 2 bases and J by 0 bases, with 3 bases of the junction left unmatched. The CDR3 spells CSARSQGANTGELFF. The DNA of the CDR3 is TGCAGTGCTAGAAGTCAGGGGGCGAACACCGGGGAGCTGTTTTTT.

This clonotype was detected many times. V and J are TRBV6-5 and TRBJ2-7; TRBD2 aligns across 11 bases. This CDR3 has 15 residues. The germline CDR1 and CDR2 sequences are MNHEY and SVGAGI. With V trimmed by 5 bases and J by 3 bases, 6 bases remained unmatched. The CDR3, as DNA: TGTGCCAGCAGTCGGGGGACTAGCGGAGACTACGAGCAGTACTTC. Its protein product is CASSRGTSGDYEQYF.

This clonotype was found many times. A read error may be the cause here, since a much bigger clone is one base away. The chain links TRBV12-3 or TRBV12-4 to TRBJ2-5; possibly TRBD1 or TRBD2 for D (5 bases each). This CDR3 region has 13 residues. CDR3 coding DNA: TGTGTCAGCAGTTTATTTGGGGGAGAGACCCAGTACTTC. Translation gives CVSSLFGGETQYF.

This clonotype was counted a few times. Since a much larger clone is just one base distant, this may be a read error. The chain combines TRBV5-1 with TRBJ2-7; D gene ambiguous. The germline gives CDR1 SGHRS, CDR2 YFSETQ. V shed 3 bases and J shed 5 bases, with 15 bases lying between them. This CDR3 has 14 residues. CDR3 region: CASSWAGPEDEQYV. The CDR3 DNA reads as TGCGCCAGCAGCTGGGCTGGTCCCGAGGACGAGCAGTACGTC.

The chain uses TRBV9 and TRBJ2-4, with D tentatively TRBD2 (6 bases). Germline CDR1 is SGDLS and CDR2 is YYNGEE. V was cut by 4 bases and J by 11 bases, with 19 bases left in between. The CDR3 extends over 14 amino acids. In nucleotides, the CDR3 is TGTGCCAGCAGCCGCGCTAGTCGGGAGAGGGTTCAGTACTTC. It is translated as CASSRASRERVQYF.

The sample holds many counts of this clonotype. This rearrangement joins TRBV30 to TRBJ1-5; 10 bases agree with TRBD1. The CDR3 is 14 residues long. Germline trimming cut 7 bases from V and 7 bases from J; bases unmatched to any gene: 10. CDR1 and CDR2 from the germline V gene are GTSNPN and SVGIG (reference sequence). In DNA form, the CDR3 reads TGTGCCTTGGACAGGGGGGCTGGTGGCCAGCCCCAGCATTTT. It translates to CALDRGAGGQPQHF.

In its sample, this clonotype was seen many times. The rearrangement joins TRBV20-1 to TRBJ2-7; the match to TRBD2 covers 10 bases. The V gene end was trimmed by 5 bases and the J gene end by 2 bases; junction bases not matched to a gene: 9. The CDR3 is made up of 15 amino acids. Germline V CDR1 and CDR2: DFQATT, SNEGSKA (reference sequence). CDR3 nucleotide sequence: TGCAGTGCTTTCTCACGGACTAGCGGACCCTACGAGCAGTACTTC. The encoded protein is CSAFSRTSGPYEQYF.

This clonotype was detected only a few times. Here the CDR3 reads CASSQLRDSSSYNSPLHF. CDR3 nucleotides: TGTGCCAGCAGCCAGTTGAGGGATAGCAGCTCCTATAATTCACCCCTCCACTTT. This rearrangement joins TRBV3-1 to TRBJ1-6, with D unclear. Germline-derived CDR1 and CDR2 are LGHDT and YNNKEL (reference sequence). The ends were cut back, 3 bases at V and 0 bases at J, with 15 bases in the middle. This CDR3 has 18 residues.

This clonotype has ten or more counts. The genes are TRBV9 and TRBJ1-5; D is uncertain. The CDR3 loop spans 14 amino acids. Germline CDR1 SGDLS, CDR2 YYNGEE. V lost 0 bases and J lost 6, with 10 bases in between. The CDR3 coding sequence is TGTGCCAGCAGCGTAGAGGCAGGCGTTCAGCCCCAGCATTTT. Translated, it gives CASSVEAGVQPQHF.

V gene TRBV12-3 or TRBV12-4 combines with J gene TRBJ1-2; no clear D. Trimming left V 6 bases short and J 10 bases short, with 21 bases between. This CDR3 comprises 14 residues. The CDR3 region has the DNA TGTGCCAGCAGCTACAGAGATGACATACGCAACTACACCTTC. This translates into CASSYRDDIRNYTF.

In its sample, this clonotype was seen many times. This chain uses TRBV7-3 with TRBJ1-3; the D gene is possibly TRBD1 (5 bases). Trimming left V 5 bases short and J 0 bases short, with 8 bases between. This CDR3 is built from 14 residues. From germline, CDR1 is SGHTA and CDR2 FQGTGA. The CDR3 bases are TGTGCCAGCAGCCCCGGGACCTCTGGAAACACCATATATTTT. This gives the protein CASSPGTSGNTIYF.

Of note for this clonotype: This clone may be a read error of a much larger clone one base away. The rearrangement uses TRBV11-2 and TRBJ2-2, with TRBD2 identical over 9 bases. Germline assignment: CDR1 SGHAT and CDR2 FQNNGV. The CDR3 is made up of 16 amino acids. The CDR3 protein is CASSSRLAANTGELCF. The CDR3 DNA reads TGTGCCAGCAGCTCGCGACTAGCGGCGAACACCGGGGAGCTGTGTTTT.

This clonotype was seen many times. The rearrangement links TRBV30 to TRBJ2-5, with 10 bases lining up with TRBD2. CDR3 length equals 15 residues. CDR1 GTSNPN and CDR2 SVGIG come from the germline V gene (reference sequence). Losses at the gene ends were 1 base for V and 1 base for J; bases not matched to a gene: 3. CDR3 in DNA: TGTGCCTGGAGTGGGACTAGCGGCGTCCAAGAGACCCAGTACTTC. Protein: CAWSGTSGVQETQYF.